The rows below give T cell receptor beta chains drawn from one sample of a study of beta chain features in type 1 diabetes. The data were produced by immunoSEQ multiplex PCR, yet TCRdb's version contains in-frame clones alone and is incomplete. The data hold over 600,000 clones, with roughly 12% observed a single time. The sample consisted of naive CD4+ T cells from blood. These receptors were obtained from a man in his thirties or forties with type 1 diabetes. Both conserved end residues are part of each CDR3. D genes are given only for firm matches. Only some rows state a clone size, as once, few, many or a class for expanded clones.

TGCGCCAGCAGCTTAGGACAGCCCGGAGAGACCCAGTACTTC	CASSLGQPGETQYF	NA	TRBV5-1	TRBJ2-5	NA
TGTGCCAGCAGTGACACATCCCGGGACGGGGAGACCCAGTACTTC	CASSDTSRDGETQYF	NA	TRBV25-1	TRBJ2-5	NA
TGTGCCAGCAGCTTAGAGGGGCTGGGGGCCCTCCACTTT	CASSLEGLGALHF	NA	TRBV7-9	TRBJ1-6	NA
TGTGCCAGCAGCGCTGACAGGGTGGGGCTCTATGGCTACACCTTC	CASSADRVGLYGYTF	few	TRBV9	TRBJ1-2	TRBD1
TGTGCCACCAGCAGAGATGCGGACCGTGAAGCTTTCTTT	CATSRDADREAFF	NA	TRBV15	TRBJ1-1	NA
TGTGCCAGCAGCGCGACTAGCGGGGGCACAGATACGCAGTATTTT	CASSATSGGTDTQYF	NA	TRBV9	TRBJ2-3	TRBD2
TGTGCCAGCAGCCCAAGGATAGGCGTGTCGGGTTCACCCCTCCACTTT	CASSPRIGVSGSPLHF	few	TRBV7-2	TRBJ1-6	NA
TGTGCCAGCAGCTCCCCCCGGGGGACAGGGGACCTCTACGAGCAGTACTTC	CASSSPRGTGDLYEQYF	few	TRBV11-2	TRBJ2-7	TRBD1
TGCGCCAGCGCCCAGGCGACAGGGGAGAAAGATACGCAGTATTTT	CASAQATGEKDTQYF	NA	TRBV5-1	TRBJ2-3	TRBD1
TGTGCCAGCAGAGTAAGCACAGATACGCAGTATTTT	CASRVSTDTQYF	NA	TRBV28	TRBJ2-3	NA
TGTGCCAGCAGCACTACGGGGGAGTTCCAGCCCCAGCATTTT	CASSTTGEFQPQHF	few	TRBV28	TRBJ1-5	NA
TGTGCCAGCAGTTCTCGACAGGGATTGAGCAATCAGCCCCAGCATTTT	CASSSRQGLSNQPQHF	NA	TRBV5-8	TRBJ1-5	TRBD1
TGTGCCAGCAGCGCCCGAAGGACAGGGGGCCAAGAGACCCAGTACTTC	CASSARRTGGQETQYF	few	TRBV9	TRBJ2-5	TRBD1
TGTGCCAGTTCACAGGGGCAGGTAGAAAAACTGTTTTTT	CASSQGQVEKLFF	NA	TRBV2	TRBJ1-4	TRBD1
TGTGCCAGCAGCCTCCCACCGAACTCCTACGAGCAGTACTTC	CASSLPPNSYEQYF	few	TRBV13	TRBJ2-7	NA
TGCAGCGTTGGCGCAAGCCCGGGGGATGGCTACACCTTC	CSVGASPGDGYTF	NA	TRBV29-1	TRBJ1-2	NA
TGTGCCAGCAGTGAATCTTACAGCTACACAGATACGCAGTATTTT	CASSESYSYTDTQYF	NA	TRBV25-1	TRBJ2-3	NA
TGCGCCAGCAGCTTGGCTGAGACTGGAGATGAGCAGTTCTTC	CASSLAETGDEQFF	NA	TRBV5-1	TRBJ2-1	NA
TGTGCCAGCAGTTTGCAGTACTCTGGGGCCAACGTCCTGACTTTC	CASSLQYSGANVLTF	few	TRBV28	TRBJ2-6	NA
TGTGCCAGCAGCTTAGTACAGGGAGAGACCCAGTACTTC	CASSLVQGETQYF	NA	TRBV7-2	TRBJ2-5	NA
TGTGCCATCAGTGCACTAGCGGGGGGTAGAGATACGCAGTATTTT	CAISALAGGRDTQYF	few	TRBV10-3	TRBJ2-3	TRBD2
TGTGCCAGCAGCCCACTAAGGGGGCGAAGGACAGATACGCAGTATTTT	CASSPLRGRRTDTQYF	few	TRBV11-2	TRBJ2-3	TRBD1
TGTGCCAGCAGTTACACTAGCAAGAACGGGGAGCTGTTTTTT	CASSYTSKNGELFF	few	TRBV6-6	TRBJ2-2	NA
TGTGCCAGCAGAGACGGAAGTAATGAAAAACTGTTTTTT	CASRDGSNEKLFF	few	TRBV5-4	TRBJ1-4	NA
TGTGCCTGGAGCGACCTAGGGATACACGAGCAGTACTTC	CAWSDLGIHEQYF	few	TRBV30	TRBJ2-7	NA
TGTGCCAGCAGCGGACAAGGGGATAACTACGAGCAGTACTTC	CASSGQGDNYEQYF	few	TRBV7-2	TRBJ2-7	NA
TGTGCCTCCCCGGGAGGAGGGGACTTTCGCTCCTACGAGCAGTACTTC	CASPGGGDFRSYEQYF	few	TRBV30	TRBJ2-7	TRBD2
TGTGCCAGCAGCTTAGGACTAGCCAACAATGAGCAGTTCTTC	CASSLGLANNEQFF	few	TRBV7-8	TRBJ2-1	TRBD2
TGTGCCAGCAGCCAAGATGGGGGCCTGGGCCAAGAGACCCAGTACTTC	CASSQDGGLGQETQYF	few	TRBV4-2	TRBJ2-5	NA
TGTGCCAGCAGCCTTCCTACGGAAGGGCCCCAGCATTTT	CASSLPTEGPQHF	NA	TRBV11-3	TRBJ1-5	NA
TGTGCCAGCTCACCCCGAGACGGGACAGTCAATGAGCAGTTCTTC	CASSPRDGTVNEQFF	NA	TRBV18	TRBJ2-1	TRBD1
TGTGCCAGCAGTTTAACCGGGGACTATGGCTACACCTTC	CASSLTGDYGYTF	NA	TRBV28	TRBJ1-2	NA
TGTGCCAGCAGCCCCAGCTTGGCGAACACCGGGGAGCTGTTTTTT	CASSPSLANTGELFF	few	TRBV5-8	TRBJ2-2	NA
TGTGCCAGCAGTCGAATTGTCGGAGGCAATCAGCCCCAGCATTTT	CASSRIVGGNQPQHF	NA	TRBV6-5	TRBJ1-5	NA
TGCAGTGCTAGTAAGCGGGAGACCCAGTACTTC	CSASKRETQYF	few	TRBV20-1	TRBJ2-5	NA
TGTGCCAGCAGCCCCGACCCCGGACAGTCTGGCTACACCTTC	CASSPDPGQSGYTF	few	TRBV5-4	TRBJ1-2	NA
TGTGCCAGCAGCGAGAAGACAGGGTGGAATCAGCCCCAGCATTTT	CASSEKTGWNQPQHF	NA	TRBV9	TRBJ1-5	TRBD1
TGTGCCAGCAATCTCCGGGACAGGGACGGGCAGCCCCAGCATTTT	CASNLRDRDGQPQHF	NA	TRBV6-6	TRBJ1-5	TRBD1
TGTGCCAGCAGTCTCGGCCGGACAGGAAGGGATACGCAGTATTTT	CASSLGRTGRDTQYF	NA	TRBV6-5	TRBJ2-3	TRBD1
TGCAGCGTTGAAGGGCAGCAAGGCACCGGGGAGCTGTTTTTT	CSVEGQQGTGELFF	NA	TRBV29-1	TRBJ2-2	NA
TGTGCCAGCTCACCAGGGACAGGGTGGGTCGATACGCAGTATTTT	CASSPGTGWVDTQYF	NA	TRBV18	TRBJ2-3	TRBD1
TGTGCCAGCAACCAAGGGACAGTAACCTCCTACGAGCAGTACTTC	CASNQGTVTSYEQYF	few	TRBV9	TRBJ2-7	TRBD1
TGTGCCAGCAGCAAAGAACGGCCTATATACACAGATACGCAGTATTTT	CASSKERPIYTDTQYF	NA	TRBV21-1	TRBJ2-3	NA
TGTGCCAGCAGCCTCCCGAGGGGTTATAATTCACCCCTCCACTTT	CASSLPRGYNSPLHF	few	TRBV7-2	TRBJ1-6	NA
TGTGCCAGCAGCATGGGGGACAGGCGCTACGAGCAGTACTTC	CASSMGDRRYEQYF	few	TRBV7-2	TRBJ2-7	TRBD1